Listed here are 30 T cell receptor beta chains from one sample, sequenced in a study of control samples from healthy donors and cancer patients. Using immunoSEQ multiplex PCR, the repertoire was profiled, and TCRdb retains in-frame clones only, with some absent. The table lists about 160,000 clones, approximately 93% of them singletons. Sequenced material: blood. These receptors were obtained from a man younger than 35 in good health.

The chain is built from TRBV20-1 and TRBJ2-3; 10 nucleotides align to TRBD2. The trim removed 3 bases at V and 4 bases at J, leaving 7 bases unmatched. The CDR3 sequence is 15 residues long. Germline loops: CDR1 DFQATT, CDR2 SNEGSKA (reference sequence). CDR3 sequence reads: CSASYPAGGPDTQYF. The CDR3 DNA is TGCAGTGCTAGTTACCCAGCGGGAGGGCCAGATACGCAGTATTTT.

V gene TRBV2 combines with J gene TRBJ2-7, with 7 positions matching TRBD1. Germline assignment: CDR1 SNHLY and CDR2 FYNNEI. The V and J ends lost 2 bases and 3 bases, in that order; junction bases with no gene match: 4. The CDR3 consists of 14 residues. As DNA, the CDR3 is TGTGCCAGCAGTGAAAAAGGGGGCATCTACGAGCAGTACTTC. Translated: CASSEKGGIYEQYF.

CDR3 sequence (DNA): TGTGCCAGCAGCCAAGCCTCCGTAAGGGGGCCCGGGAATGAGCAGTTCTTC. Its translation: CASSQASVRGPGNEQFF. The gene calls are TRBV3-1 (or the pseudogene TRBV3-2) and TRBJ2-1, with 7 bases matching TRBD1. The CDR3 covers 17 residues. Germline V gives CDR1 LGHDT, CDR2 YNNKEL (reference sequence). V gave up 1 base and J gave up 7 bases; unmatched junction bases: 13.

The chain combines TRBV18 with TRBJ1-4; D uncertain. This CDR3 comprises 13 residues. Germline V gene sequence: CDR1 KGHSH, CDR2 LQKENI. Between the trimmed V and J ends, which lost 6 bases and 4 bases, there was a span of 9 bases. This chain's CDR3 is CASSPPGNEKLFF. The CDR3 DNA reads TGTGCCAGCTCCCCGCCCGGTAATGAAAAACTGTTTTTT.

Here the CDR3 reads CATRWGEAFF. In nucleotides, the CDR3 is TGTGCCACCAGGTGGGGGGAGGCTTTCTTT. The chain links TRBV24-1 to TRBJ1-1, with D possibly being TRBD1 (5 bases). The CDR3 covers 10 residues. Trimming stripped 7 bases from V and 11 bases from J, with 10 bases between. Germline CDR1 is KGHDR and CDR2 is SFDVKD.

Worth noting for this clone: In the same sample, other DNA sequences code for this CDR3. The rearrangement links TRBV27 to TRBJ1-5; TRBD1 might be the D (5 bases). This CDR3 spans 13 amino acids. The V end lost 3 bases, the J end lost 4 bases, and 7 bases lay between the germline ends. Germline V lookup: CDR1 MNHEY, CDR2 SMNVEV (reference sequence). CDR3 region: CASSLTANQPQHF. DNA for the CDR3: TGTGCCAGCAGTTTGACAGCTAATCAGCCCCAGCATTTT.

Worth noting for this clone: One end of the junction varies from germline; a read error may be responsible. The CDR3 DNA reads as TGTGCCAGCAGCGCCCCGAAACAGGATTTTGGGGCTCCTTTC. This encodes CASSAPKQDFGAPF. The chain links TRBV7-9 to TRBJ1-2; tentative D call: TRBD1 (5 bases). Germline V lookup: CDR1 SEHNR, CDR2 FQNEAQ (reference sequence). The CDR3 loop spans 14 amino acids.

This clone has at least ten counts. The CDR3 is CASSLYSGTGGGGYTF. The CDR3 region has the DNA TGTGCCAGCAGCTTATACTCCGGGACAGGGGGAGGTGGCTACACCTTC. This sequence joins TRBV5-4 and TRBJ1-2, with TRBD1 matching 11 bases. J was trimmed by 7 bases and V by 2 bases; bases with no gene match: 10. The CDR3 loop spans 16 amino acids. Germline CDR1 SGHNT, CDR2 YYREEE (reference sequence). Combining the CDR3 with reference TRBV5-4 and TRBJ1-2 gives the whole variable domain ETGVTQSPTHLIKTRGQQVTLRCSSQSGHNTVSWYQQALGQGPQFIFQYYREEENGRGNFPPRFSGLQFPNYSSELNVNALELDDSALYLCASSLYSGTGGGGYTFGSGTRLTVV.

This rearrangement joins TRBV9 to TRBJ2-2, with TRBD1 identical over 7 bases. This CDR3 is 14 amino acids long. The trim removed 8 bases at V and 7 bases at J, leaving 11 bases unmatched. Looked up from germline, CDR1 is SGDLS and CDR2 is YYNGEE. The CDR3 spells CASREDRTNGELFF. The CDR3 nucleotides read TGTGCCAGTAGAGAGGACAGGACAAACGGGGAGCTGTTTTTT.

This clone was observed once. The chain recombines TRBV7-9 with TRBJ1-1, with D possibly matching TRBD1 (5 bases). This CDR3 has 13 residues. Germline values: CDR1 SEHNR, CDR2 FQNEAQ (reference sequence). Trimming pared 6 bases from V and 1 base from J, leaving 9 bases between. The CDR3 DNA follows: TGTGCCAGCAGGGGACGGAGGAACACTGAAGCTTTCTTT. It encodes CASRGRRNTEAFF. Drawing the rest from reference TRBV7-9 and TRBJ1-1, the complete variable domain is DTGVSQNPRHKITKRGQNVTFRCDPISEHNRLYWYRQTLGQGPEFLTYFQNEAQLEKSRLLSDRFSAERPKGSFSTLEIQRTEQGDSAMYLCASRGRRNTEAFFGQGTRLTVV.

The chain is built from TRBV28 and TRBJ2-3; D unclear. The CDR3 loop spans 12 amino acids. V was cut by 4 bases and J by 1 base, with 3 bases left in between. CDR1 is MDHEN, CDR2 SYDVKM, per germline. DNA for the CDR3: TGTGCCAGCAGTTCGGGCACAGATACGCAGTATTTT. Encoded protein: CASSSGTDTQYF.

The chain uses TRBV7-9 and TRBJ2-2, with TRBD2 as a possible D gene (5 bases). Germline CDR1 and CDR2: SEHNR and FQNEAQ (reference sequence). The V gene lost 3 bases and the J gene lost 4 bases, with 12 bases spanning the gap. The CDR3 is 15 amino acids. The CDR3 region has the DNA TGTGCCAGCAGCTTGAGGGCTACAGCCACCGGGGAGCTGTTTTTT. It encodes CASSLRATATGELFF.

This clone has a single count. This specimen includes other DNA sequences encoding the same CDR3. V is TRBV5-4 and J is TRBJ2-1; D remains ambiguous. The CDR3 sequence is 13 residues long. V was clipped by 4 bases and J by 1 base, with 6 bases between them. Germline V gives CDR1 SGHNT, CDR2 YYREEE (reference sequence). CDR3 loop: CASSPSSYNEQFF. The CDR3, as DNA: TGTGCCAGCAGCCCCAGTTCCTACAATGAGCAGTTCTTC.

The CDR3 sequence is CASSLGQGLRNTEAFF. CDR3 nucleotide sequence: TGTGCCAGCAGCTTAGGACAGGGTCTTAGGAACACTGAAGCTTTCTTT. The chain carries TRBV7-8 and TRBJ1-1; TRBD1 matches at 7 bases. V dropped 1 base and J dropped 1; count of bases not matched to a gene: 6. Germline V gives CDR1 SGHVS, CDR2 FQNEAQ. This CDR3 is built from 16 residues.

The chain recombines TRBV7-9 with TRBJ2-7, with D unclear. Germline loops: CDR1 SEHNR, CDR2 FQNEAQ (reference sequence). The V gene lost 5 bases and the J gene lost 2 bases, with 7 bases spanning the gap. The CDR3 is 12 residues long. The CDR3 sequence is CASSPAAYEQYF. CDR3 bases: TGTGCCAGCAGCCCCGCCGCCTACGAGCAGTACTTC.

The V call is TRBV5-1, the J call TRBJ1-5; 10 bases agree with TRBD1. After removal of 4 bases from V and 6 bases from J, the junction contained 1 base not matched to a gene. This CDR3 region has 13 residues. Germline loops: CDR1 SGHRS, CDR2 YFSETQ. The CDR3 sequence is CASSRTGGQPQHF. Here the CDR3 DNA reads TGCGCCAGCAGCCGGACAGGGGGTCAGCCCCAGCATTTT.

This chain uses TRBV6-5 with TRBJ2-7; tentatively, D is TRBD2 (6 bases). This CDR3 spans 15 amino acids. Germline values: CDR1 MNHEY, CDR2 SVGAGI. The ends were cut back, 0 bases at V and 1 base at J, with 10 bases in the middle. CDR3 DNA: TGTGCCAGCAGTTACTCGCGCGGGGCTTCCTACGAGCAGTACTTC. Its translation: CASSYSRGASYEQYF.

The chain employs TRBV20-1 and TRBJ2-7; D possibly corresponds to TRBD1 (6 bases). Germline V gene data show CDR1 as DFQATT and CDR2 as SNEGSKA (reference sequence). The CDR3 loop spans 12 amino acids. The V end was cut by 3 bases, the J end by 8 bases, with 14 bases between. For the CDR3, the DNA is TGCAGTGCTAGTCAGGGGATCATACAGCAGTACTTC. Translating it yields CSASQGIIQQYF.

The chain employs TRBV4-1 and TRBJ2-3; possibly TRBD2 for D (6 bases). V gave up 2 bases and J gave up 2 bases, with 17 bases separating them. The CDR3 runs 17 residues. Germline V gives CDR1 MGHRA, CDR2 YSYEKL. This CDR3 reads CASSQRVYGGATDTQYF. The DNA for the CDR3 is TGCGCCAGCAGCCAACGTGTCTACGGGGGAGCCACAGATACGCAGTATTTT.

The V call is TRBV3-1 (or the pseudogene TRBV3-2), the J call TRBJ1-3, with D possibly TRBD1 on 5 matching bases. From germline, CDR1 is LGHDT and CDR2 YNNKEL (reference sequence). V lost 0 bases and J lost 2, with 8 bases in between. There are 15 residues in the CDR3. The CDR3 is CASSQELGAGNTIYF. The CDR3 DNA sequence: TGTGCCAGCAGCCAAGAGTTAGGGGCTGGAAACACCATATATTTT.

The chain joins TRBV7-9 to TRBJ2-1; 10 bases fit TRBD2. The J segment lost 5 bases and the V segment lost 2 bases, leaving 6 bases of the junction unmatched. The CDR3 is 16 amino acids. Germline V gene data show CDR1 as SEHNR and CDR2 as FQNEAQ (reference sequence). CDR3 in amino acids: CASSLPLAGADNEQFF. In DNA form, the CDR3 reads TGTGCCAGCAGCTTACCCCTAGCGGGGGCCGACAATGAGCAGTTCTTC.

Here the CDR3 reads CASSPSGASTDTQYF. The CDR3 DNA reads as TGTGCCAGCAGCCCTTCTGGGGCTTCCACAGATACGCAGTATTTT. The V gene is TRBV6-6, the J gene TRBJ2-3; TRBD1 might be the D (5 bases). The V and J ends lost 6 bases and 2 bases respectively, with 15 bases between them. Germline CDR1 MNHNY, CDR2 SVGAGI (reference sequence). The CDR3 has 15 residues.

CDR3 sequence: CASSARQEYTGELFF. The CDR3 coding sequence is TGTGCCAGCTCGGCGAGACAGGAGTACACCGGGGAGCTGTTTTTT. V usage is TRBV18 and J usage is TRBJ2-2, with D perhaps TRBD1 (6 bases). This CDR3 has 15 residues. Trimming shortened V by 6 bases and J by 3 bases, and 14 bases separated the two germline ends. Germline V gene lookup returns CDR1 KGHSH and CDR2 LQKENI.

The chain carries TRBV2 and TRBJ2-7; D is undetermined. Trimming took 2 bases from V and 0 from J, leaving 11 bases between them. This CDR3 has 15 amino acids. Germline V gene data show CDR1 as SNHLY and CDR2 as FYNNEI. The CDR3 here is CASSEWRRSSYEQYF. In DNA, the CDR3 is TGTGCCAGCAGTGAATGGCGACGGAGCTCCTACGAGCAGTACTTC.

V usage is TRBV5-1 and J usage is TRBJ2-7; TRBD1 is a possible D gene (5 bases). The ends were cut back, 6 bases at V and 0 bases at J, with 16 bases in the middle. The germline V gene has CDR1 SGHRS and CDR2 YFSETQ. The CDR3 loop spans 15 amino acids. The CDR3 spells CASTEDSFSSYEQYF. The CDR3 DNA sequence: TGCGCCAGCACCGAAGACAGCTTCAGCTCCTACGAGCAGTACTTC. Complete variable domain (other parts from reference TRBV5-1 and TRBJ2-7): KAGVTQTPRYLIKTRGQQVTLSCSPISGHRSVSWYQQTPGQGLQFLFEYFSETQRNKGNFPGRFSGRQFSNSRSEMNVSTLELGDSALYLCASTEDSFSSYEQYFGPGTRLTVT.

This rearrangement joins TRBV11-2 to TRBJ1-4, with 12 bases aligning to TRBD1. This CDR3 has 17 amino acids. Germline CDR1 and CDR2: SGHAT and FQNNGV. Trimming took 4 bases from V and 7 from J; bases not matched to a gene: 10. CDR3 in DNA: TGTGCCAGCAGCTCCCGGGACAGGGGGCTCTCTAGTGAAAAACTGTTTTTT. This encodes CASSSRDRGLSSEKLFF.

This sequence joins TRBV7-9 and TRBJ2-3, with D unresolved. The germline CDR1 and CDR2 sequences are SEHNR and FQNEAQ (reference sequence). The CDR3 covers 13 residues. V lost 7 bases, J lost 1 base, and 9 bases lay in between. The CDR3 sequence is CASITGRTDTQYF. The CDR3 DNA is TGTGCCAGCATTACCGGACGCACAGATACGCAGTATTTT.

The chain carries TRBV5-1 and TRBJ2-1, with 8 bases lining up with TRBD1. The V and J ends lost 3 bases and 4 bases, in that order; junction bases with no gene match: 6. CDR1 and CDR2 from the germline V gene are SGHRS and YFSETQ. The CDR3 is made up of 15 amino acids. The CDR3: CASSSGTGIYNEQFF. As DNA, the CDR3 is TGCGCCAGCAGCTCCGGGACAGGTATATACAATGAGCAGTTCTTC. The full variable domain, with the rest looked up from reference TRBV5-1 and TRBJ2-1, is KAGVTQTPRYLIKTRGQQVTLSCSPISGHRSVSWYQQTPGQGLQFLFEYFSETQRNKGNFPGRFSGRQFSNSRSEMNVSTLELGDSALYLCASSSGTGIYNEQFFGPGTRLTVL.

The CDR3 reads CASSVGLAGGTWWETQYF. In nucleotides, the CDR3 is TGTGCCAGCAGTGTCGGACTAGCGGGGGGAACGTGGTGGGAGACCCAGTACTTC. The gene calls are TRBV27 and TRBJ2-5; 14 bases match TRBD2. Per the germline V gene, CDR1 is MNHEY and CDR2 is SMNVEV (reference sequence). With 5 bases clipped from V and 5 bases from J, the junction kept 13 bases outside the gene matches. There are 18 residues in the CDR3.

The chain carries TRBV27 and TRBJ2-1; 7 nucleotides align to TRBD1. Looked up from germline, CDR1 is MNHEY and CDR2 is SMNVEV (reference sequence). The CDR3 is made up of 16 amino acids. V lost 0 bases and J lost 3; bases outside the gene matches: 5. The CDR3 sequence is CASSLSASGGYNEQFF. CDR3 bases: TGTGCCAGCAGTTTATCGGCGTCAGGGGGCTACAATGAGCAGTTCTTC.